This TCR beta chain came from a study of TIL therapy for anti-PD-1-resistant metastatic lung cancer. Study-level background: Patients then received nivolumab; progressors got lymphodepletion, TIL and IL-2. Most patients had lung adenocarcinoma; a handful of tumors were EGFR-mutant, two ALK-rearranged; half smoked currently or formerly.

Time point noted: pre-treatment sample, taken before nivolumab and TIL therapy. The study's findings and limits: The baseline peripheral repertoire was partially replaced by infused TIL clonotypes that later decayed. Patients were highly selected, enriched for treatment-naive, never-smoker and oncogene-addicted cases.

Germline CDR1 and CDR2: SGHAT and FQNNGV. V dropped 3 bases and J dropped 4 bases, with 13 bases sitting between them. This CDR3 has 14 amino acids. This was the immunoSEQ v3 assay. Only in-frame clones appear in the TCRdb table, and some are missing; sequencing was by immunoSEQ multiplex PCR. The sample lists some 46,000 clones, roughly 78% occurring once. Only a few counts were recorded for this clone. Its antigen is not identified. The chain uses TRBV11-2 and TRBJ2-7; TRBD1 might be the D (6 bases). The receptor was derived from a man between 65 and 85 years old with non-small cell lung cancer. Sequenced material: blood, taken at baseline. CDR3 residues: CASSLGTTTYEQYF. The CDR3 DNA is TGTGCCAGCAGCTTGGGGACAACAACATACGAGCAGTACTTC.